This T cell receptor (beta chain) emerged from a study of OX40 agonist ivuxolimab in advanced cancers. Background on the study: Three individuals attained partial responses, comprising one hepatocellular carcinoma case and two cutaneous melanoma cases.

Sequenced by immunoSEQ multiplex PCR; TCRdb stores in-frame clones only, minus some. Of 100,000 to 130,000 clones in the sample, more than 85% are singletons; the top ten hold over 0.6%. V was clipped by 2 bases and J by 3 bases, with 17 bases between them. The length of the CDR3 is 16 residues. From germline, CDR1 is MNHNS and CDR2 SASEGT. The J gene is TRBJ2-7, the V gene TRBV6-1; weak D call: TRBD2 (6 bases). This sequence originates from an adult with an advanced solid tumor such as melanoma, head and neck, liver or kidney cancer. The sample in question was CD4+ or CD8+ T cells sorted from blood, obtained in a trial of the OX40 agonist ivuxolimab. CDR3 sequence: CASSESEGGLRYEQYF. CDR3 in DNA: TGTGCCAGCAGTGAAAGTGAGGGAGGACTACGCTACGAGCAGTACTTC.